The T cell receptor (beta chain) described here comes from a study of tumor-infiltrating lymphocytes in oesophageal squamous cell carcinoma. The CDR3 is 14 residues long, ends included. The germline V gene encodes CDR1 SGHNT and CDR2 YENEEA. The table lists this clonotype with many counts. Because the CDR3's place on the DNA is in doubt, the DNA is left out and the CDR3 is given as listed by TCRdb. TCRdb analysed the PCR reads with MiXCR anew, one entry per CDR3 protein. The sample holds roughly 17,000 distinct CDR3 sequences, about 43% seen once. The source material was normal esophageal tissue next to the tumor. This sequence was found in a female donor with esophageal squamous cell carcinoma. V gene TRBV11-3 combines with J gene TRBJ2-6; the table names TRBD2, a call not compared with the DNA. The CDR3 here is CASSLPQGRLHLRF.